These 15 T cell receptor beta chains were all obtained from the same sample, sequenced in a study of response to subunit inactivated influenza vaccine. TCRdb processed the RT-PCR reads anew with MiXCR; each CDR3 protein has one entry. Of 500,000 to 550,000 distinct CDR3 sequences listed, approximately 24% are singletons. The data were also submitted as part of a second study, on T cells expressing NK-cell markers. From that second work: The TCR beta cDNA came from 5'RACE template switching with UMIs.

Here the sequenced sample was CD4+ T cells sorted from PBMCs, taken 12 days after vaccination. The receptor set was obtained from a middle-aged man who received an inactivated influenza vaccine.

J is TRBJ2-1 and V is TRBV24-1; possibly TRBD1 for D (5 bases). V was clipped by 3 bases and J by 3 bases, with 5 bases between them. Germline V gene data show CDR1 as KGHDR and CDR2 as SFDVKD. The CDR3 contains 13 residues. CDR3 nucleotides: TGTGCCACCAGTGATGGACACTACAATGAGCAGTTCTTC. Its translation is CATSDGHYNEQFF.

This chain uses TRBV5-1 with TRBJ2-1; 13 positions agree with TRBD2. Germline CDR1 SGHRS, CDR2 YFSETQ. V gave up 5 bases and J gave up 5 bases; unmatched junction bases: 7. The CDR3 has 16 residues. The DNA of the CDR3 is TGCGCCAGCAGAGACACTAGCGGGGGGGCCCACAATGAGCAGTTCTTC. This sequence encodes CASRDTSGGAHNEQFF.

The rearrangement links TRBV6-2 or TRBV6-3 to TRBJ2-3; no clear D. This CDR3 is 15 amino acids long. Germline V CDR1 and CDR2: MNHEY, SVGEGT. Deletions cut 5 bases from V and 5 bases from J, with 17 bases between. CDR3 sequence: CASSVGPGSRDTQYF. The CDR3 nucleotides read TGTGCCAGCAGTGTCGGTCCAGGATCTAGAGATACGCAGTATTTT.

There are a few counts of this clonotype. The CDR3 sequence: CSVVIGGRTDTQYF. CDR3 nucleotides: TGCAGCGTTGTTATCGGGGGACGCACAGATACGCAGTATTTT. The rearrangement uses TRBV29-1 and TRBJ2-3; D is perhaps TRBD2 (6 bases). V gave up 4 bases and J gave up 1 base, with 12 bases separating them. This CDR3 has 14 amino acids. Germline lookup yields CDR1 SQVTM and CDR2 ANQGSEA.

The chain employs TRBV24-1 and TRBJ1-1; D gene uncertain. The CDR3 has 13 residues. Trimming took off 3 bases at V and 4 bases at J, with 8 bases between the two ends. CDR1 is KGHDR, CDR2 SFDVKD, per germline. CDR3 in DNA: TGTGCCACCAGTGATGGACCGTCCACTGAAGCTTTCTTT. Amino acids: CATSDGPSTEAFF.

V and J are TRBV6-2 or TRBV6-3 and TRBJ2-1; 9 bases align to TRBD2. Germline values: CDR1 MNHEY, CDR2 SVGEGT. J gave up 3 bases and V 6 bases, and 6 bases lay outside the gene matches. The CDR3 is 15 amino acids. The CDR3 DNA follows: TGTGCCAGCAGGTGGGCTAGCGGGATCTACAATGAGCAGTTCTTC. As protein: CASRWASGIYNEQFF.

The CDR3 here is CASSQQDRGWYEQYF. CDR3 DNA sequence: TGTGCCAGCAGTCAACAGGACAGGGGGTGGTACGAGCAGTACTTC. The rearrangement links TRBV12-3 or TRBV12-4 to TRBJ2-7, with 10 nucleotides matching TRBD1. After removal of 5 bases from V and 4 bases from J, the junction contained 8 bases not matched to a gene. This CDR3 region has 15 residues.

The V call is TRBV6-5, the J call TRBJ2-5; weak D call: TRBD2 (5 bases). The germline V gene encodes CDR1 MNHEY and CDR2 SVGAGI. V was shortened by 2 bases and J by 3 bases, with 10 bases between the two germline ends. The CDR3 consists of 14 residues. The CDR3 here is CASSYGSAEETQYF. The CDR3 DNA sequence: TGTGCCAGCAGTTACGGTAGCGCTGAAGAGACCCAGTACTTC.

The chain combines TRBV12-3 or TRBV12-4 with TRBJ1-1; tentative D call: TRBD1 (6 bases). Trimming left V 4 bases short and J 0 bases short, with 12 bases between. The CDR3 extends over 15 amino acids. CDR3 in amino acids: CASSWGRSMNTEAFF. The CDR3 DNA reads TGTGCCAGCAGTTGGGGGCGTTCCATGAACACTGAAGCTTTCTTT.

Many counts were recorded for this clonotype. The chain joins TRBV5-6 to TRBJ2-6; possibly TRBD2 for D (5 bases). The germline CDR1 and CDR2 sequences are SGHDT and YYEEEE. The V and J ends lost 1 base and 3 bases respectively, with 17 bases between them. The CDR3 length is 18 residues. As DNA, the CDR3 is TGTGCCAGCAGCTTGTCCTTGATGGGGAGCCTTGGGGCCAACGTCCTGACTTTC. It encodes CASSLSLMGSLGANVLTF.

This clonotype was seen more than once but under ten times. CDR3 amino acids: CASSLARRLAGAKYEQYF. CDR3 coding DNA: TGTGCCAGCAGCTTAGCGCGCCGACTAGCGGGGGCCAAATACGAGCAGTACTTC. The chain carries TRBV7-8 and TRBJ2-7, with 12 bases matching TRBD2. V shed 0 bases and J 4 bases; nucleotides not matched to a gene: 10. This CDR3 contains 18 residues. CDR1 is SGHVS and CDR2 is FQNEAQ in the germline V gene.

The chain is built from TRBV7-8 and TRBJ2-7, with 7 bases aligning to TRBD2. Germline V gives CDR1 SGHVS, CDR2 FQNEAQ. The CDR3 sequence is 16 residues long. The ends lost 5 bases at V and 2 bases at J; junction bases unmatched: 12. CDR3 loop: CASSHRRRAGTYEQYF. For the CDR3, the DNA is TGTGCCAGCAGCCACCGTAGGCGAGCGGGAACCTACGAGCAGTACTTC.

This clonotype was picked up a small number of times. This rearrangement joins TRBV5-1 to TRBJ1-6; TRBD1 agrees at 7 bases. From germline, CDR1 is SGHRS and CDR2 YFSETQ. The trim removed 4 bases at V and 14 bases at J, leaving 6 bases unmatched. The CDR3 spans 12 residues. CDR3 loop: CASSQGGSALHF. CDR3 DNA: TGCGCCAGCAGCCAGGGGGGCTCGGCCCTCCACTTT.

This clonotype came up many times. This sequence joins TRBV12-3 or TRBV12-4 and TRBJ1-4; possibly TRBD1 for D (6 bases). There are 15 residues in the CDR3. The ends were cut back, 5 bases at V and 6 bases at J, with 16 bases in the middle. The DNA for the CDR3 is TGTGCCAGCAGTAGCCGGGGGCTGGGGGATGAAAAACTGTTTTTT. This encodes CASSSRGLGDEKLFF.

The chain employs TRBV12-3 or TRBV12-4 and TRBJ2-5; D is uncertain. Trimming left V 4 bases short and J 6 bases short, with 15 bases between. The CDR3 length is 14 residues. CDR3 sequence (DNA): TGTGCCAGCAGTTCCCCGACGGACCCAAAGACCCAGTACTTC. Its translation is CASSSPTDPKTQYF.